This T cell receptor beta chain emerged from a study of blood T cell repertoires in COVID-19 (TCRdb year 2020). Background for the entire study: The collaborator samples originated in the United States, Italy and Spain and spanned the acute and convalescent phases of COVID-19. The material from the prospective study consisted of cDNA or gDNA derived from T cells, B-cell-depleted T cells, or PBMCs. Where available, HLA class I and class II types were obtained from metadata supplied by the sample provider rather than from assay-based typing. The repertoires were released in a freely available public database meant as a resource for research on the immune response to SARS-CoV-2. The samples were drawn from two sources: the first 160 participants of the ongoing ImmuneRACE study, and 1,200 or so subjects contributed by 6 global collaborators. A de-identified subject ID, COVID-19 status, age in years and sex were almost always included in the sample metadata. The dataset comprised deeply sampled blood TCRbeta repertoires from subjects exposed to, actively infected with, or recovered from COVID-19.

TCRbeta CDR3 regions were amplified from genomic DNA by means of the immunoSEQ Assay, a bias-controlled multiplex PCR. Per the original workflow: The number of nucleated cells in each sample was estimated from the amplification of reference gene primers within the assay. Sequence reads were collapsed and filtered to measure the absolute abundance of every unique TCRbeta CDR3 rearrangement. For each sample, productive Simpson clonality was calculated as the square root of Simpson's diversity index across productive rearrangements. Here the immuneACCESS table is served through TCRdb, limited to in-frame sequences with V and J called. Missing clones are a known gap in these copies; in checked studies unresolved V genes cover under half, and the rest lacks a known reason. From that table come the V and J calls and clone size; the DNA was used to work out D and trimming. The table for this sample lists some 70,000 clones; 75% to 85% of them were counted only once. Clones ranked in the top ten supply 40% to 45% of the sample.

What the research found in general, with its limitations: Clinical and demographic metadata were provided uncurated, with the amount varying by source and participant.

V is pared back by 6 bases and J by 3 bases, with 15 bases lying between the germline termini. Taken from the germline V gene (reference sequence), the CDR1 and CDR2 loops are MNHNY and SVGAGI. Counted from cysteine to phenylalanine, this CDR3 has 14 amino acids. The retained sequence is limited to the CDR3, 42 bases, with the frame set at the first base. Collaborating institutions collected whole blood in K2EDTA tubes following their own protocols. For TCRbeta analysis, collaborator samples were shipped as frozen whole blood, as isolated PBMCs, or as DNA extracted from either sample type. In this sample, this clone turned up once. The target of this receptor is not known. No much larger clonotype is one base removed from it; base qualities were not supplied.

The TCR comes from a man older than 75 with acute or convalescent COVID-19. The sample consisted of peripheral blood. Recombination linked TRBV6-6 to TRBJ2-7; the D gene cannot be resolved reliably. The nucleotide sequence reads as follows: TGTGCCAGCAGCCCCGAACAGCTCTTCTACGAGCAGTACTTC. It translates as CASSPEQLFYEQYF.